The following is a T cell receptor beta chain sequence with its context. What it binds is not known. The data derive from a study of cytomegalovirus exposure and HLA in healthy donors. Study information: Counted in an early data release were tens of millions of unique TCRs from HLA-typed donors. Findings and limits, study-wide: Sequencing depth roughly uniform across donors was assumed in presence/absence analyses.

At collection, donors were nominally healthy, but unrecorded immune exposures were probable. Germline V gene lookup returns CDR1 MRHNA and CDR2 SNTAGT. This CDR3 comprises 17 residues. Trimming at V came to 6 bases and at J to 3 bases, leaving 6 bases not matched to a gene. The PCR employed 60 Vbeta primers together with 13 Jbeta primers. Some clones are missing from TCRdb's copy, which holds only in-frame ones; the method was immunoSEQ multiplex PCR. Of hundreds of thousands of clones listed, 75% to 80% were seen once; the top ten hold around 1.8%. The V call is TRBV6-4, the J call TRBJ2-6; 12 bases are a match to TRBD2. Sequenced input: PBMCs. The TCR comes from a man between 18 and 29 years old in good health and CMV-seronegative. CDR3 bases: TGTGCCAGCAGCCAACTAGCGGGGGGCAGTGGGGCCAACGTCCTGACTTTC. Its protein product is CASSQLAGGSGANVLTF.